Described below is a single T cell receptor beta chain sequence and its context. These data are taken from a study of shared clonotypes between healthy human individuals. TCRdb's table, derived via immunoSEQ multiplex PCR, lists solely in-frame clones and lacks some. The data contain about a million clones, around 74% of them singletons. Between the trimmed V and J ends, which lost 0 bases and 1 base, there was a span of 11 bases. Germline V lookup: CDR1 SGHAT, CDR2 FQNNGV. The CDR3 contains 16 residues. V and J are TRBV11-2 and TRBJ2-3; D perhaps matches TRBD2 (7 bases). Sequenced: memory CD4+ T cells sorted from blood. Subset described: CD45RA-negative fraction. The source of this sequence is a man younger than 30 in good health. The CDR3 is CASSLDGGPGTDTQYF. The CDR3 coding sequence is TGTGCCAGCAGCTTAGACGGGGGGCCGGGCACAGATACGCAGTATTTT.